Shown below are 16 T cell receptor beta chains from a single sample sequenced in a study of blood T cell repertoires in COVID-19. Sequencing was performed with immunoSEQ multiplex PCR; in TCRdb, only in-frame clones are kept and a portion is missing. Of under 500,000 clones listed, nearly 90% were seen once; the top ten hold approximately 2%. The sequencing sample was made of PBMCs or T cells enriched from blood (not recorded which). The receptor set was obtained from a woman aged 18-29 years with acute COVID-19.

V is TRBV7-2 and J is TRBJ2-5; D might be TRBD1 (6 bases). The CDR3 length is 11 residues. Deletions cut 7 bases from V and 7 bases from J, with 10 bases between. CDR1 and CDR2 from the germline V gene are SGHTA and FQGNSA. The DNA for the CDR3 is TGTGCCAGCATGTCAGGGGTGACCCAGTACTTC. It encodes CASMSGVTQYF.

V is TRBV2 and J is TRBJ2-1; 10 nucleotides agree with TRBD2. Germline V gives CDR1 SNHLY, CDR2 FYNNEI. The V segment lost 10 bases and the J segment 7 bases; nucleotides outside the gene matches: 10. This CDR3 has 14 residues. As DNA, the CDR3 is TGTGCCACCACGGTAGCGGGAGGTTCAAATGAGCAGTTCTTC. Translated: CATTVAGGSNEQFF.

The chain uses TRBV5-1 and TRBJ1-2; 7 bases align to TRBD1. V shed 0 bases, J shed 3 bases, and the junction held 5 bases outside the gene matches. CDR3 length equals 15 residues. In germline, CDR1 is SGHRS, CDR2 YFSETQ. CDR3 sequence: CASSLALDRYYGYTF. The CDR3 coding sequence is TGCGCCAGCAGCTTGGCTTTGGACAGGTACTATGGCTACACCTTC.

This sequence joins TRBV7-2 and TRBJ2-5, with 9 bases fitting TRBD1. Germline V gives CDR1 SGHTA, CDR2 FQGNSA. V shed 1 base and J 3 bases; nucleotides not matched to a gene: 9. The CDR3 runs 17 residues. CDR3 in DNA: TGTGCCAGCAGCTTAGACGGGACAGGGTACGGGGAAGAGACCCAGTACTTC. This codes for CASSLDGTGYGEETQYF.

This chain links TRBV3-1 (or the pseudogene TRBV3-2) with TRBJ2-3, with D uncertain. Germline V gene lookup returns CDR1 LGHDT and CDR2 YNNKEL (reference sequence). The V and J ends lost 9 bases and 0 bases respectively, with 4 bases between them. The CDR3 has 11 amino acids. The CDR3 DNA reads as TGTGCCAGTCAGAGCACAGATACGCAGTATTTT. This translates into CASQSTDTQYF.

The chain couples TRBV12-5 to TRBJ2-5; tentative D call: TRBD1 (6 bases). The germline V gene has CDR1 LGHNT and CDR2 FRNRAP. The length of the CDR3 is 13 residues. V was pared by 2 bases and J by 5 bases, with 9 bases between. This CDR3 is CASGLKQGETQYF. The CDR3 nucleotides read TGTGCTAGTGGTTTGAAACAGGGTGAGACCCAGTACTTC.

The chain combines TRBV19 with TRBJ2-3; 9 positions agree with TRBD2. Germline CDR1 is LNHDA and CDR2 is SQIVND (reference sequence). This CDR3 is 16 amino acids long. V lost 3 bases, J lost 1 base, and 5 bases stayed unmatched. This CDR3 is CASSIGLAPRTDTQYF. CDR3 bases: TGTGCCAGTAGTATTGGACTAGCGCCTCGCACAGATACGCAGTATTTT. The variable domain in full, completed from reference TRBV19 and TRBJ2-3, reads DGGITQSPKYLFRKEGQNVTLSCEQNLNHDAMYWYRQDPGQGLRLIYYSQIVNDFQKGDIAEGYSVSREKKESFPLTVTSAQKNPTAFYLCASSIGLAPRTDTQYFGPGTRLTVL.

V is TRBV7-8 and J is TRBJ2-5, with 9 bases fitting TRBD1. Germline V gene data show CDR1 as SGHVS and CDR2 as FQNEAQ. The trim removed 7 bases at V and 4 bases at J, leaving 10 bases unmatched. This CDR3 is 15 amino acids long. The CDR3 DNA sequence: TGTGCCAGCACTTCGAGGACAGGGGCAGGAGAGACCCAGTACTTC. It translates to CASTSRTGAGETQYF.

This clone came up a few times. This sample also contains other DNA sequences that code for the same CDR3. The DNA for the CDR3 is TGTGCCAGCAGAGGACTAGCGGGCTACGAGCAGTACTTC. It translates to CASRGLAGYEQYF. V usage is TRBV27 and J usage is TRBJ2-7, with TRBD2 identical over 11 bases. Germline CDR1 is MNHEY and CDR2 is SMNVEV (reference sequence). V trimming: 6 bases; J trimming: 3 bases; junction bases outside the gene matches: 1. This CDR3 has 13 residues.

This sequence joins TRBV20-1 and TRBJ1-1; 7 bases fit TRBD1. The CDR3 runs to 15 residues. J was trimmed by 0 bases and V by 3 bases; bases with no gene match: 7. Germline V gene lookup returns CDR1 DFQATT and CDR2 SNEGSKA (reference sequence). The CDR3: CSASRAGGMNTEAFF. The CDR3 DNA sequence: TGCAGTGCTAGTAGGGCAGGGGGTATGAACACTGAAGCTTTCTTT.

The gene calls are TRBV7-2 and TRBJ2-7, with TRBD1 identical over 7 bases. This CDR3 has 13 residues. Germline trimming cut 4 bases from V and 4 bases from J; bases unmatched to any gene: 4. Germline CDR1 and CDR2: SGHTA and FQGNSA. CDR3 sequence reads: CASSYRDRYEQYF. The CDR3 DNA is TGTGCCAGCAGCTACCGGGACAGATACGAGCAGTACTTC.

DNA for the CDR3: TGTGCCAGCAGGCAACAGGGGGCATATGGCTACACCTTC. Its protein product is CASRQQGAYGYTF. The chain is built from TRBV12-3 or TRBV12-4 and TRBJ1-2, with 9 nucleotides matching TRBD1. The CDR3 extends over 13 amino acids. The ends lost 6 bases at V and 5 bases at J; junction bases unmatched: 4.

This chain links TRBV10-3 with TRBJ1-5; possible D gene TRBD1, 5 bases. Germline CDR1 reads ENHRY; CDR2 reads SYGVKD. The CDR3 loop spans 15 amino acids. V dropped 7 bases and J dropped 0 bases, with 13 bases sitting between them. Written as DNA, the CDR3 is TGTGCCATCAACCCGACAGAGACTAGCAATCAGCCCCAGCATTTT. Its protein is CAINPTETSNQPQHF.

On this clone itself: Different DNA sequences within this sample yield the same CDR3. The chain has TRBV27 and TRBJ1-2; D not resolved. The CDR3 loop spans 13 amino acids. Trimming cost V 3 bases and J 2 bases, with 7 bases left between them. Germline values: CDR1 MNHEY, CDR2 SMNVEV (reference sequence). CDR3 amino acids: CASSLSGNYGYTF. The CDR3 DNA is TGTGCCAGCAGTTTGAGCGGAAACTATGGCTACACCTTC.

V gene TRBV5-1 combines with J gene TRBJ2-5; D gene unclear. Trimming cost V 2 bases and J 0 bases, with 8 bases left between them. Germline values: CDR1 SGHRS, CDR2 YFSETQ. This CDR3 is built from 14 residues. The CDR3 sequence is CASSFREYQETQYF. The DNA of the CDR3 is TGCGCCAGCAGCTTTAGAGAGTACCAAGAGACCCAGTACTTC.

The rearrangement uses TRBV9 and TRBJ1-2; 7 positions match TRBD1. Looked up from germline, CDR1 is SGDLS and CDR2 is YYNGEE. After removal of 4 bases from V and 6 bases from J, the junction contained 12 bases not matched to a gene. This CDR3 contains 15 residues. This CDR3 is CASSIGQAPRDGYTF. The DNA of the CDR3 is TGTGCCAGCAGCATTGGACAGGCCCCCAGGGATGGCTACACCTTC.